This T cell receptor (beta chain) was captured by sequencing in a study of blood T cell repertoires in COVID-19. Looking at the study overall: Acute-phase and convalescent COVID-19 samples originated in the United States, Italy and Spain.

Libraries were prepared by immunoSEQ multiplex PCR; TCRdb keeps only in-frame clonotypes and omits some of them. This sample yields roughly 140,000 clones, of which 65% to 90% are seen a single time; 7.2% belongs to the top ten. The sample taken for sequencing was peripheral blood. The sequence came from a woman aged 45-65 years in a cohort sampled during active or convalescent COVID-19.

The chain's CDR3 is CASTTLAGGDTQYF. CDR3 nucleotide sequence: TGCGCCAGCACTACCCTAGCGGGGGGAGATACGCAGTATTTT. J is TRBJ2-3 and V is TRBV5-1; 11 bases match TRBD2. Losses at the gene ends were 6 bases for V and 5 bases for J; bases not matched to a gene: 5. The CDR3 has 14 amino acids. Germline V gene lookup returns CDR1 SGHRS and CDR2 YFSETQ.